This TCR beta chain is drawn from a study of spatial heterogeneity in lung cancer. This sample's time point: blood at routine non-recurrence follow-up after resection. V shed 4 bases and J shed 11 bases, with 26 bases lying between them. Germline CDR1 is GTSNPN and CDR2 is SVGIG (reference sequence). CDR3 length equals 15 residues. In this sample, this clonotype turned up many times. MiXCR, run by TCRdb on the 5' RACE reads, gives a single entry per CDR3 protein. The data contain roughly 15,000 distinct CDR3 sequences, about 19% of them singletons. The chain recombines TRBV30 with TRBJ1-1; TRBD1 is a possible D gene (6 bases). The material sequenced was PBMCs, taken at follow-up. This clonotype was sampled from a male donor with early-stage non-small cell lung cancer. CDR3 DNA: TGTGCCTGGAAACAAGCGGGGACACAAACCTTACGGGCTTTCTTT. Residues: CAWKQAGTQTLRAFF.